These T cell receptor beta chains were read from a single sample in a study of blood T cell repertoires in COVID-19. Profiling relied on immunoSEQ multiplex PCR, and the TCRdb table lists in-frame clones only, not all of them. The profile shows about 170,000 clones, about 85% of them singletons. The sample comprised peripheral blood. The receptors originated from an older man with COVID-19, enrolled during active disease. Each CDR3 is given with its conserved first and last residue. The D gene is left open where the match is weak. Size values are once, few and many counts, or a class for expanded clones, and some rows have none.

14,NA,TRBV2,TRBJ1-3,NA,CASSSSYSGNTIYF,TGTGCCAGCAGTAGTTCCTACTCTGGAAACACCATATATTTT
15,NA,TRBV7-2,TRBJ2-1,TRBD2,CASSSSGGGSDEQFF,TGTGCCAGCAGCTCAAGCGGGGGGGGGTCGGATGAGCAGTTCTTC
15,NA,TRBV3-1/TRBV3-2,TRBJ1-5,NA,CASSPWESRGQPQHF,TGTGCCAGCAGCCCTTGGGAATCCAGGGGTCAGCCCCAGCATTTT
12,NA,TRBV2,TRBJ2-3,NA,CASTVSTDTQYF,TGTGCCAGCACCGTTAGCACAGATACGCAGTATTTT
14,once,TRBV5-5,TRBJ2-7,NA,CASSLDPGSYEQYF,TGTGCCAGCAGCTTGGATCCCGGCTCCTACGAGCAGTACTTC
15,NA,TRBV7-2,TRBJ2-5,NA,CASSVTGGRDETQYF,TGTGCCAGCAGCGTAACGGGGGGCCGGGACGAGACCCAGTACTTC
15,NA,TRBV2,TRBJ2-3,TRBD2,CASSLLAGGMDTQYF,TGTGCCAGCAGTTTACTAGCGGGGGGAATGGATACGCAGTATTTT
15,once,TRBV5-1,TRBJ1-6,TRBD1,CASGWGQGRNSPLHF,TGCGCCAGCGGATGGGGACAGGGGCGTAATTCACCCCTCCACTTT
16,once,TRBV5-1,TRBJ2-1,NA,CASSLGATFVVNEQFF,TGCGCCAGCAGCTTGGGAGCGACTTTCGTAGTCAATGAGCAGTTCTTC
14,once,TRBV19,TRBJ2-5,NA,CASSIKTREETQYF,TGTGCCAGTAGTATAAAGACGAGGGAGGAGACCCAGTACTTC
13,NA,TRBV15,TRBJ1-4,NA,CATARQGGEKLFF,TGTGCCACCGCGCGGCAGGGAGGGGAAAAACTGTTTTTT
14,NA,TRBV13,TRBJ1-4,NA,CASSLGGTNEKLFF,TGTGCCAGCAGCTTAGGGGGCACTAATGAAAAACTGTTTTTT
21,NA,TRBV6-8,TRBJ2-7,TRBD1,CASSYGDLKNRGTGGTYEQYF,TGTGCCAGCAGTTACGGAGACCTGAAAAACCGAGGGACAGGGGGGACGTACGAGCAGTACTTC
15,NA,TRBV4-2,TRBJ2-7,NA,CASSPFSGRGYEQYF,TGTGCCAGCAGCCCCTTTAGCGGTCGGGGGTACGAGCAGTACTTC
15,once,TRBV3-1/TRBV3-2,TRBJ2-1,TRBD2,CASSQAGLGDNEQFF,TGTGCCAGCAGCCAAGCGGGACTAGGGGACAATGAGCAGTTCTTC
13,NA,TRBV20-1,TRBJ1-1,NA,CSASAGRITEAFF,TGCAGTGCTAGTGCAGGGAGGATCACTGAAGCTTTCTTT
12,NA,TRBV5-5,TRBJ2-3,NA,CASSFTGDTQYF,TGTGCCAGCAGCTTCACGGGGGATACGCAGTATTTT
15,NA,TRBV18,TRBJ1-1,NA,CASSPPASGYTEAFF,TGTGCCAGCTCACCCCCGGCTTCGGGGTACACTGAAGCTTTCTTT
17,NA,TRBV15,TRBJ1-1,TRBD1,CATSRMGQGAIDAEAFF,TGTGCCACCAGCAGAATGGGGCAGGGGGCTATTGACGCTGAAGCTTTCTTT
13,NA,TRBV28,TRBJ1-2,NA,CASSSTDIHGYTF,TGTGCCAGCAGTTCGACGGACATCCATGGCTACACCTTC
12,NA,TRBV12-3/TRBV12-4,TRBJ1-2,NA,CASSLNREGYTF,TGTGCCAGCAGTTTGAACCGAGAAGGCTACACCTTC
15,NA,TRBV11-2,TRBJ2-6,NA,CASSYRAGGANVLTF,TGTGCCAGCAGTTACAGGGCGGGTGGGGCCAACGTCCTGACTTTC
15,NA,TRBV5-1,TRBJ2-7,TRBD1,CASSFGTGATYEQYF,TGCGCCAGCAGTTTTGGGACAGGTGCCACCTACGAGCAGTACTTC
15,NA,TRBV21-1,TRBJ2-7,NA,CASSNRTGELYEQYF,TGTGCCAGCAGCAACCGGACAGGGGAGTTGTACGAGCAGTACTTC
13,NA,TRBV7-9,TRBJ1-2,TRBD1,CASSLTGSYGYTF,TGTGCCAGCAGCTTGACAGGGTCCTATGGCTACACCTTC
14,NA,TRBV5-1,TRBJ2-3,NA,CASIQDSDTDTQYF,TGCGCCAGCATTCAAGACAGCGACACAGATACGCAGTATTTT
12,once,TRBV6-6,TRBJ1-2,NA,CASSYSDYGYTF,TGTGCCAGCAGTTACAGCGACTATGGCTACACCTTC
15,NA,TRBV3-1/TRBV3-2,TRBJ2-3,TRBD2,CASSQRGGRSDTQYF,TGTGCCAGCAGCCAGCGGGGGGGCCGGTCAGATACGCAGTATTTT
13,once,TRBV5-4,TRBJ2-5,NA,CASRERIQETQYF,TGTGCCAGCAGAGAGCGGATACAAGAGACCCAGTACTTC
12,NA,TRBV12-5,TRBJ1-1,NA,CASGLTSPGAFF,TGTGCTAGTGGCCTCACCAGCCCAGGCGCTTTCTTT
13,NA,TRBV7-3,TRBJ2-7,TRBD1,CASSFDRADEQYF,TGTGCCAGCAGCTTCGACAGGGCCGACGAGCAGTACTTC
16,NA,TRBV5-1,TRBJ2-1,NA,CASRGLGAESYNEQFF,TGCGCCAGCCGCGGGCTGGGGGCTGAATCCTACAATGAGCAGTTCTTC
16,NA,TRBV2,TRBJ2-7,TRBD1,CASSEGQGASSYEQYF,TGTGCCAGCAGTGAGGGACAGGGGGCCTCCTCCTACGAGCAGTACTTC
14,NA,TRBV21-1,TRBJ1-1,NA,CASSKAGTGTEAFF,TGTGCCAGCAGCAAAGCCGGGACAGGGACTGAAGCTTTCTTT
15,few,TRBV5-5,TRBJ2-1,NA,CASSLRGREENEQFF,TGTGCCAGCAGCTTAAGGGGGCGGGAGGAAAATGAGCAGTTCTTC
19,NA,TRBV10-3,TRBJ2-6,TRBD1,CAISGSPGQGSSGANVLTF,TGTGCCATCAGTGGAAGCCCGGGACAGGGGTCCTCTGGGGCCAACGTCCTGACTTTC
15,NA,TRBV2,TRBJ2-1,NA,CAGETRRSSYNEQFF,TGTGCCGGCGAGACTCGACGAAGCTCCTACAATGAGCAGTTCTTC
15,NA,TRBV5-6,TRBJ1-6,NA,CASTFSDIGSSPLHF,TGTGCCAGCACCTTTTCCGACATAGGTTCGTCACCCCTCCACTTT
14,NA,TRBV3-1/TRBV3-2,TRBJ1-1,NA,CASSPWDKNTEAFF,TGTGCCAGCAGCCCCTGGGACAAGAACACTGAAGCTTTCTTT
13,NA,TRBV18,TRBJ1-5,NA,CASCDGSNQPQHF,TGTGCCAGCTGCGACGGGAGCAATCAGCCCCAGCATTTT
13,few,TRBV2,TRBJ1-1,TRBD1,CATTGDRNTEAFF,TGTGCCACCACAGGGGACAGGAACACTGAAGCTTTCTTT